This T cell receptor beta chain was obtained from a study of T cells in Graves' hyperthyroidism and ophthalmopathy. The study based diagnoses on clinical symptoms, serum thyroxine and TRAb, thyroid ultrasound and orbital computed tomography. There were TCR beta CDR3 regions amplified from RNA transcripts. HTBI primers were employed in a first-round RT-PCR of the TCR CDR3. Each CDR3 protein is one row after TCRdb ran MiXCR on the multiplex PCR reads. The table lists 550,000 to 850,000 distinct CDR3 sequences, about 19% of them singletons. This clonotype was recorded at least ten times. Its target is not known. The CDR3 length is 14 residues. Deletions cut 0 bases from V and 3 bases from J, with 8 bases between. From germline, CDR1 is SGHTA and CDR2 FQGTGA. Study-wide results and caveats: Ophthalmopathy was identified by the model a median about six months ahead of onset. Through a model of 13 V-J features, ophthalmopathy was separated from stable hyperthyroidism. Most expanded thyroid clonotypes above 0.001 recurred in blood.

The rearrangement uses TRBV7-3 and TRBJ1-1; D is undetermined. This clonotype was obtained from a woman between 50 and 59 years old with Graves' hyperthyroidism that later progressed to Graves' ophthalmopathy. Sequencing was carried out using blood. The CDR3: CASSLTARDTEAFF. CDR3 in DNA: TGTGCCAGCAGCTTAACTGCCCGGGACACTGAAGCTTTCTTT.